This TCR beta chain was obtained from a study of synovial regulatory T cells in juvenile arthritis. Clones were sequenced by immunoSEQ multiplex PCR, and TCRdb holds only the in-frame ones, with some missing. Its listing shows 2,000 to 2,500 clones. The synovial samples were synovial fluid, paired with peripheral blood from each active arthritis patient. Considering frequency, this clone is medium-sized. The CDR3 extends over 13 amino acids. A DNA sequence was not provided. Germline lookup yields CDR1 SGHNT and CDR2 YENEEA. The receptor was derived from a donor under 30 with juvenile idiopathic arthritis. Specimen: Treg cells from the synovium. This chain joins TRBV11-3 and TRBJ2-1; without DNA, the TCRdb call of TRBD1 cannot be checked. CDR3 loop: CASSFDSYNEQFF.